The 20 T cell receptor beta chains presented below share a single source sample, sequenced in a study of cytomegalovirus exposure and HLA in healthy donors. TCRdb's copy holds only in-frame clones and misses some; the assay was immunoSEQ multiplex PCR. The table shows 350,000 or so clones, with roughly 90% occurring only once. Input material: PBMCs. These receptors were obtained from a woman under 30 in good health and CMV-seronegative.

The chain is built from TRBV19 and TRBJ1-5; 7 bases map to TRBD1. CDR1 LNHDA and CDR2 SQIVND come from the germline V gene (reference sequence). This CDR3 has 18 residues. V lost 5 bases to trimming and J lost 3 bases; unmatched junction nucleotides: 16. The CDR3, as DNA: TGTGCCAGTAGTGTCCGTAAAACCGGGACAGCATTCAATCAGCCCCAGCATTTT. Translating it yields CASSVRKTGTAFNQPQHF.

The chain carries TRBV7-9 and TRBJ1-5; D unclear. CDR1 and CDR2 (germline): SEHNR, FQNEAQ (reference sequence). The length of the CDR3 is 14 residues. The V and J ends lost 2 bases and 7 bases respectively, with 12 bases between them. DNA for the CDR3: TGTGCCAGCAGCTTAACGGGGTCTTGGCAGCCCCAGCATTTT. This gives the protein CASSLTGSWQPQHF. Combining the CDR3 with reference TRBV7-9 and TRBJ1-5 gives the whole variable domain DTGVSQNPRHKITKRGQNVTFRCDPISEHNRLYWYRQTLGQGPEFLTYFQNEAQLEKSRLLSDRFSAERPKGSFSTLEIQRTEQGDSAMYLCASSLTGSWQPQHFGDGTRLSIL.

The chain recombines TRBV6-5 with TRBJ2-7; 8 nucleotides agree with TRBD2. The CDR3 totals 15 residues. Germline V CDR1 and CDR2: MNHEY, SVGAGI. Germline trimming cut 2 bases from V and 12 bases from J; bases unmatched to any gene: 15. The CDR3 DNA reads as TGTGCCAGCAGTTACAACGGAGCGGGAGTAAGACTTACGTACTTC. Its translation: CASSYNGAGVRLTYF.

This chain uses TRBV11-2 with TRBJ1-2; unclear D gene. V was clipped by 4 bases and J by 7 bases, with 13 bases between them. This CDR3 contains 13 residues. CDR1 and CDR2 from the germline V gene are SGHAT and FQNNGV. Written as DNA, the CDR3 is TGTGCCAGCAGCTCGGGAGGGCGGGGTGGCTACACCTTC. It codes for CASSSGGRGGYTF.

CDR3 amino acids: CASSPKVGAKTDTQYF. The CDR3 DNA follows: TGTGCCAGCAGCCCTAAAGTGGGAGCAAAAACAGATACGCAGTATTTT. This chain uses TRBV7-2 with TRBJ2-3; a possible D gene is TRBD2 (5 bases). Germline V gives CDR1 SGHTA, CDR2 FQGNSA. V dropped 5 bases and J dropped 3 bases, with 18 bases sitting between them. The CDR3 is made up of 16 amino acids.

This sequence joins TRBV7-8 and TRBJ2-7; TRBD2 matches 9 bases. The CDR3 length is 15 residues. Germline loops: CDR1 SGHVS, CDR2 FQNEAQ. V shed 5 bases, J shed 0 bases, and the junction held 5 bases outside the gene matches. The CDR3 reads CASSPVSGSSYEQYF. The CDR3 DNA is TGTGCCAGCAGCCCCGTTAGCGGGAGCTCCTACGAGCAGTACTTC.

The V and J genes are TRBV29-1 and TRBJ1-1; D ambiguous. Germline values: CDR1 SQVTM, CDR2 ANQGSEA. With 4 bases removed from V and 1 base from J, the gap between germline ends came to 16 bases. This CDR3 is 15 amino acids long. For the CDR3, the DNA is TGCAGCGTTGCACTACAACTAGGCAAGAACACTGAAGCTTTCTTT. It specifies CSVALQLGKNTEAFF.

The chain has TRBV30 and TRBJ2-7; D is unclear. The germline V gene encodes CDR1 GTSNPN and CDR2 SVGIG (reference sequence). CDR3 length: 14 amino acids. The V end lost 1 base, the J end lost 0 bases, and 10 bases lay between the germline ends. The CDR3 region is CAWSGLESSYEQYF. CDR3 nucleotides: TGTGCCTGGAGTGGTTTGGAGAGCTCCTACGAGCAGTACTTC.

The chain couples TRBV27 to TRBJ2-3; tentative D call: TRBD2 (6 bases). The CDR3 covers 13 residues. V was trimmed by 8 bases and J by 4 bases, leaving 13 bases between them. The germline CDR1 and CDR2 sequences are MNHEY and SMNVEV (reference sequence). The CDR3 bases are TGTGCCAGCCGGGACTTTAGTCCAGATACGCAGTATTTT. Amino acids: CASRDFSPDTQYF.

The rearrangement uses TRBV14 and TRBJ2-1; 12 nucleotides match TRBD2. Germline V gene data show CDR1 as SGHDN and CDR2 as FVKESK. After removal of 2 bases from V and 4 bases from J, the junction contained 3 bases not matched to a gene. This CDR3 contains 16 residues. The CDR3 DNA follows: TGTGCCAGCAGCCAAACCGGGACTAGCGGGTACAATGAGCAGTTCTTC. Residues: CASSQTGTSGYNEQFF.

The V and J genes are TRBV5-1 and TRBJ1-3; possibly TRBD1 for D (5 bases). From germline, CDR1 is SGHRS and CDR2 YFSETQ. V gave up 4 bases and J gave up 1 base, with 12 bases separating them. This CDR3 region has 15 residues. This CDR3 reads CASSAHGGSGNTIYF. The CDR3 DNA reads as TGCGCCAGCAGCGCTCACGGGGGATCTGGAAACACCATATATTTT.

Here the CDR3 reads CASSQVLAGASDTQYF. Here the CDR3 DNA reads TGCGCCAGCAGCCAAGTTCTAGCGGGAGCCAGCGATACGCAGTATTTT. This chain links TRBV4-1 with TRBJ2-3, with 10 bases lining up with TRBD2. V shed 1 base, J shed 6 bases, and the junction held 7 bases outside the gene matches. The CDR3 runs 16 residues. Germline values: CDR1 MGHRA, CDR2 YSYEKL.

The chain's CDR3 is CASSYSRGRGYNEQFF. CDR3 DNA sequence: TGTGCCAGCAGTTACTCTCGAGGGAGGGGCTACAATGAGCAGTTCTTC. J is TRBJ2-1 and V is TRBV6-5; TRBD2 aligns across 7 bases. V was clipped by 0 bases and J by 3 bases; unmatched bases: 5. CDR1 MNHEY and CDR2 SVGAGI come from the germline V gene. CDR3 length: 16 residues.

The chain joins TRBV2 to TRBJ2-1; the match to TRBD2 covers 11 bases. With V trimmed by 6 bases and J by 5 bases, 12 bases remained unmatched. The germline V gene encodes CDR1 SNHLY and CDR2 FYNNEI. This CDR3 comprises 17 residues. In DNA, the CDR3 is TGTGCCAGCAGCCCACCGACCGGGACTAGCGGCAACAATGAGCAGTTCTTC. This gives the protein CASSPPTGTSGNNEQFF.

The V gene is TRBV28, the J gene TRBJ1-5; the match to TRBD1 covers 8 bases. Trimming cost V 8 bases and J 9 bases; bases outside gene matches: 15. The V gene's germline CDR1 is MDHEN and CDR2 SYDVKM. The CDR3 totals 15 residues. The CDR3 DNA follows: TGTGCCAGCGCCCCACTCGGCCAGGGGGCTAGGCCCCAGCATTTT. This encodes CASAPLGQGARPQHF.

This rearrangement joins TRBV25-1 to TRBJ1-4, with 8 bases fitting TRBD1. Per the germline V gene, CDR1 is MGHDK and CDR2 is SYGVNS. This CDR3 has 15 amino acids. Trimming removed 3 bases from V and 7 bases from J; junction bases left unmatched: 7. CDR3 protein: CASSDPGGQGEKLFF. The CDR3 region has the DNA TGTGCCAGCAGTGATCCAGGGGGCCAGGGTGAAAAACTGTTTTTT.

This sequence joins TRBV2 and TRBJ2-2; possible D gene TRBD1, 6 bases. Germline V gene lookup returns CDR1 SNHLY and CDR2 FYNNEI. Trimming took 8 bases from V and 2 from J, leaving 15 bases between them. The CDR3 covers 15 residues. The CDR3 protein is CASQGFPFNTGELFF. CDR3 DNA: TGTGCCAGCCAGGGGTTCCCCTTCAACACCGGGGAGCTGTTTTTT. Complete variable domain (other parts from reference TRBV2 and TRBJ2-2): EPEVTQTPSHQVTQMGQEVILRCVPISNHLYFYWYRQILGQKVEFLVSFYNNEISEKSEIFDDQFSVERPDGSNFTLKIRSTKLEDSAMYFCASQGFPFNTGELFFGEGSRLTVL.

The V gene is TRBV28, the J gene TRBJ2-7, with D maybe TRBD1 (6 bases). This CDR3 is built from 15 residues. Germline V lookup: CDR1 MDHEN, CDR2 SYDVKM. Trimming left V 3 bases short and J 1 base short, with 13 bases between. CDR3 amino acids: CASSFPGTKSYEQYF. The CDR3 DNA reads as TGTGCCAGCAGTTTTCCTGGGACAAAATCCTACGAGCAGTACTTC.

The chain links TRBV4-3 to TRBJ2-2, with D tentatively TRBD2 (5 bases). Germline V gene sequence: CDR1 LGHNA, CDR2 YSLEER. There are 18 residues in the CDR3. Between the trimmed V and J ends, which lost 0 bases and 4 bases, there was a span of 18 bases. As DNA, the CDR3 is TGCGCCAGCAGCCAAGATGTGGCGGGTGGCGAGAGCACCGGGGAGCTGTTTTTT. It codes for CASSQDVAGGESTGELFF.

V gene TRBV7-8 combines with J gene TRBJ2-7; D is perhaps TRBD2 (5 bases). V lost 4 bases and J 9 bases, leaving 13 bases between the germline ends. CDR1 and CDR2 (germline): SGHVS, FQNEAQ. CDR3 length equals 12 residues. The CDR3 here is CASSSRTHGQYF. DNA for the CDR3: TGTGCCAGCAGCTCCCGGACTCACGGGCAGTACTTC.